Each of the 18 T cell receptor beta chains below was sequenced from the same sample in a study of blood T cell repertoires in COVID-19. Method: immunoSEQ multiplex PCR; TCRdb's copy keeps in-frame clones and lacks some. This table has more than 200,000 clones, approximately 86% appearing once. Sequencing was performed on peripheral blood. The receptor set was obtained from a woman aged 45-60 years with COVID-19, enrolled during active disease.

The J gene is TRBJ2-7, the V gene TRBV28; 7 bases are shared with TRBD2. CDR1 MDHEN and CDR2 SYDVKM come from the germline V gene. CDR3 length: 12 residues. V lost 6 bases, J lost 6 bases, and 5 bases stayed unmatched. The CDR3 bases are TGTGCCAGCAGGGGGAGGGCGGGCGAGCAGTACGTC. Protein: CASRGRAGEQYV.

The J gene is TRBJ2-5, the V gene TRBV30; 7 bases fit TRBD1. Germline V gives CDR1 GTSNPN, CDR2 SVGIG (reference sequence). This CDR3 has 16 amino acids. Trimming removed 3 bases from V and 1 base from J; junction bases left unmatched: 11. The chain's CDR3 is CAWRNRGRGTQETQYF. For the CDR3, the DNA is TGTGCCTGGAGAAATCGGGGCAGGGGGACCCAAGAGACCCAGTACTTC. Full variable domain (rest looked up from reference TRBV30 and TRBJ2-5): SQTIHQWPATLVQPVGSPLSLECTVEGTSNPNLYWYRQAAGRGLQLLFYSVGIGQISSEVPQNLSASRPQDRQFILSSKKLLLSDSGFYLCAWRNRGRGTQETQYFGPGTRLLVL.

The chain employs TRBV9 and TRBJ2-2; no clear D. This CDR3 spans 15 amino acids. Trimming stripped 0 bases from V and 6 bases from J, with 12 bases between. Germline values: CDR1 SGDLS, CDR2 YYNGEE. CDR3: CASSVDPRGAGELFF. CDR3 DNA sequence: TGTGCCAGCAGCGTAGATCCCCGCGGCGCCGGGGAGCTGTTTTTT.

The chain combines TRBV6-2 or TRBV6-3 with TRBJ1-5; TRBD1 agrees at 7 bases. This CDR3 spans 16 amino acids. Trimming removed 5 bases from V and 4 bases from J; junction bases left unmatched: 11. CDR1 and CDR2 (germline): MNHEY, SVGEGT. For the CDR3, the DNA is TGTGCCAGCAGTCGTCCGCCGGGACAGAATAATCAGCCCCAGCATTTT. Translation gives CASSRPPGQNNQPQHF.

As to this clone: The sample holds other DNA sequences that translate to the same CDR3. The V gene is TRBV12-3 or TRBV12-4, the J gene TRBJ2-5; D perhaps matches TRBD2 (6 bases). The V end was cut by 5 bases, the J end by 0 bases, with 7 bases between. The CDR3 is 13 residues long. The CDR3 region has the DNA TGTGCCAGCAGTGGGGGGTACCAAGAGACCCAGTACTTC. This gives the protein CASSGGYQETQYF.

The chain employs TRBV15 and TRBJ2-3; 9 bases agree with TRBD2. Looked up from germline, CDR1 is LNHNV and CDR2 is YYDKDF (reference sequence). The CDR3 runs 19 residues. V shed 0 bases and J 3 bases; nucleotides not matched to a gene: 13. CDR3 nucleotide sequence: TGTGCCACCAGCAGAGATCCCGCCGCGTTAGCGGGGGTTACAGATACGCAGTATTTT. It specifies CATSRDPAALAGVTDTQYF.

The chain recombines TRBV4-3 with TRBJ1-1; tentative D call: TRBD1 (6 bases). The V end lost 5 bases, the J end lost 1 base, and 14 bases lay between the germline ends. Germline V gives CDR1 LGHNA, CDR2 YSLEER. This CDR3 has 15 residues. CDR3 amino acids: CASSSRGGKNTEAFF. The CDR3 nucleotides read TGCGCCAGCAGCTCAAGGGGGGGGAAGAACACTGAAGCTTTCTTT.

The CDR3 coding sequence is TGTGCCAGCAGCGTAGGGAGGTTTAATAATTCACCCCTCCACTTT. Translation gives CASSVGRFNNSPLHF. The rearrangement links TRBV9 to TRBJ1-6; the D is unclear. CDR1 is SGDLS and CDR2 is YYNGEE in the germline V gene. This CDR3 spans 15 amino acids. Trimming cost V 0 bases and J 5 bases, with 9 bases left between them.

CDR3 loop: CASSLAGGAINEQFF. The CDR3 nucleotides are TGCGCCAGCAGCTTGGCCGGGGGGGCCATCAATGAGCAGTTCTTC. The gene calls are TRBV5-1 and TRBJ2-1, with 8 bases matching TRBD2. Germline CDR1 is SGHRS and CDR2 is YFSETQ. The CDR3 sequence is 15 residues long. Trimming took 0 bases from V and 6 from J; bases not matched to a gene: 5. Filled out from reference TRBV5-1 and TRBJ2-1, the complete variable domain reads KAGVTQTPRYLIKTRGQQVTLSCSPISGHRSVSWYQQTPGQGLQFLFEYFSETQRNKGNFPGRFSGRQFSNSRSEMNVSTLELGDSALYLCASSLAGGAINEQFFGPGTRLTVL.

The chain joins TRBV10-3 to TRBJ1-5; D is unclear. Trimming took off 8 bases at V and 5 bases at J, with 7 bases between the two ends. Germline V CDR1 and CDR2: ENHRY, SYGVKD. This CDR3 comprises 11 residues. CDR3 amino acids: CAIGRDQPQHF. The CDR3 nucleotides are TGTGCCATCGGCCGGGATCAGCCCCAGCATTTT.

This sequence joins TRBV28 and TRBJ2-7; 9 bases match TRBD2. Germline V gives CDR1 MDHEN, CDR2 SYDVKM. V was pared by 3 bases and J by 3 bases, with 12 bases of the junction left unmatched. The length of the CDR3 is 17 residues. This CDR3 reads CASSFNREVAGDYEQYF. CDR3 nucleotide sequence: TGTGCCAGCAGTTTCAACCGGGAAGTAGCGGGGGACTACGAGCAGTACTTC.

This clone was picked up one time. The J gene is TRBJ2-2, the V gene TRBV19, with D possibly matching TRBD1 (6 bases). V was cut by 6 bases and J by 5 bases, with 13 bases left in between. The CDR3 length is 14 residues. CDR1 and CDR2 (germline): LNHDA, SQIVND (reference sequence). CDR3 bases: TGTGCCAGTAGAGTCGGCAGGGGTACCGGGGAGCTGTTTTTT. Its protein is CASRVGRGTGELFF. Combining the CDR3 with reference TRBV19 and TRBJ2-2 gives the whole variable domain DGGITQSPKYLFRKEGQNVTLSCEQNLNHDAMYWYRQDPGQGLRLIYYSQIVNDFQKGDIAEGYSVSREKKESFPLTVTSAQKNPTAFYLCASRVGRGTGELFFGEGSRLTVL.

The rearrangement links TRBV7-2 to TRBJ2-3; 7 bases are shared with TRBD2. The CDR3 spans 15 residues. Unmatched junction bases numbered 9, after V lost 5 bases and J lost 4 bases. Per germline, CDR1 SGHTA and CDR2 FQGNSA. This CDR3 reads CASSPRTSTADTQYF. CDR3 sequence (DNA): TGTGCCAGCAGCCCACGGACTAGTACGGCAGATACGCAGTATTTT.

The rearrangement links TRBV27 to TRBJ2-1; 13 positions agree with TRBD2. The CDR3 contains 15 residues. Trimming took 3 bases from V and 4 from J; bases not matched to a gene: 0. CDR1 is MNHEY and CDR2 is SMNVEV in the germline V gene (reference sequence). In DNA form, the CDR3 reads TGTGCCAGCAGTTTGGGACTAGCGGGATACAATGAGCAGTTCTTC. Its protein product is CASSLGLAGYNEQFF.

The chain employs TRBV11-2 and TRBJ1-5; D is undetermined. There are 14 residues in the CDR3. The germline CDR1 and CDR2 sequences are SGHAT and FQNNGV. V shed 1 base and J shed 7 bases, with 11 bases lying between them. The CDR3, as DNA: TGTGCCAGCAGCTTAGGAGGAGGAAAACAGCCCCAGCATTTT. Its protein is CASSLGGGKQPQHF.

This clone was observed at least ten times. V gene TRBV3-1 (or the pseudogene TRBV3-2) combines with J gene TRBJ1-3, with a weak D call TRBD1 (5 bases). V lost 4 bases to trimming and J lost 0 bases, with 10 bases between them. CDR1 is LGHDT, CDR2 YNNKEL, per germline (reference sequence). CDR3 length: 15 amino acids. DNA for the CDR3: TGTGCCAGCAGCCTAGACAGTCACTCTGGAAACACCATATATTTT. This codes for CASSLDSHSGNTIYF.

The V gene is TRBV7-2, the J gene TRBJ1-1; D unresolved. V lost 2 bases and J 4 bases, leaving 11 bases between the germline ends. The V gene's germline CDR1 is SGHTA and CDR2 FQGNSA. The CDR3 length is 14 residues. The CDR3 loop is CASSLKGSRTEAFF. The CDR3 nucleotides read TGTGCCAGCAGCTTAAAAGGGAGTCGCACTGAAGCTTTCTTT.

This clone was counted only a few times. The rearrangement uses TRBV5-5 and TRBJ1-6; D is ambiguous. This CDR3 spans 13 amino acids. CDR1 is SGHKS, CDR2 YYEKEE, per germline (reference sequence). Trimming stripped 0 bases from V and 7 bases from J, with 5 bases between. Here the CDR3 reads CASSLDPNSPLHF. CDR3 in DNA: TGTGCCAGCAGCTTGGATCCAAATTCACCCCTCCACTTT.